This entry is about one T cell receptor (beta chain). Its specificity is unknown. 13 Jbeta primers and 60 Vbeta primers were used for the PCR. In the authors' workflow: A later analysis counted 80 million or so unique TCR beta chains, some 11 million shared. Method: immunoSEQ multiplex PCR; TCRdb's copy keeps in-frame clones and lacks some. V, J and clone size are taken as reported in that table, and D and trimming were inferred from the DNA itself. Of tens of thousands of clones in the sample, roughly 64% are singletons; the top ten hold around 7.6%. CDR3 length equals 15 residues. Germline-derived CDR1 and CDR2 are SQVTM and ANQGSEA. The V end lost 6 bases, the J end lost 1 base, and 18 bases lay between the germline ends. The data stem from a study of cytomegalovirus exposure and HLA in healthy donors. General observations from the study: For most TCR beta V segments, an earlier analysis put the productive rate at about 90% or about 30% of the time. According to the study, around 150 TCR beta chains were cytomegalovirus-associated.

The study sampled nominally healthy donors, though unrecorded immune exposures were likely. Sequencing input: PBMCs. The V gene is TRBV29-1, the J gene TRBJ2-5, with D unresolved. The sequence derives from a middle-aged man in good health and CMV-seropositive. The CDR3 DNA sequence: TGCAGCGTAAATTTTCTGTCGAGCGCCCAAGAGACCCAGTACTTC. Translating gives CSVNFLSSAQETQYF.